One and the same sample provided the 15 T cell receptor beta chains below, sequenced in a study of T cell responses to AZD1222 COVID-19 vaccine (dated by TCRdb to the early 2020s). Libraries were constructed by the immunoSEQ multiplex PCR assay. Entries here come from immuneACCESS through TCRdb and include only in-frame sequences with V and J called. Some clones fail to appear in such tables; in the studies checked, an unresolved V gene covers under half of the shortfall, and the cause of the remainder is unknown. The sample profile shows some 130,000 clones; approximately 92% of them were found once. The ten largest clonotypes hold 1.5% to 2% of the sample. The time point label for this specimen denotes: about 28 days (+/-7) after the second vaccine dose. Sequencing was performed on peripheral blood, taken 28 days after the second AZD1222 dose. These receptors were obtained from an adult who received the AZD1222 COVID-19 vaccine.

This clone came up a few times. This chain uses TRBV19 with TRBJ1-3; D gene ambiguous. Trimming left V 10 bases short and J 0 bases short, with 13 bases between. Germline lookup yields CDR1 LNHDA and CDR2 SQIVND (reference sequence). The CDR3 sequence is 14 residues long. Written as DNA, the CDR3 is TGTGCCACATGGAGGGTCGGCTCTGGAAACACCATATATTTT. Translated: CATWRVGSGNTIYF.

This clone has just a few counts. This sequence joins TRBV7-2 and TRBJ1-2; D call uncertain. The V end was cut by 5 bases, the J end by 4 bases, with 17 bases between. Germline loops: CDR1 SGHTA, CDR2 FQGNSA. This CDR3 contains 15 residues. The CDR3 is CASSLQHTEGYGYTF. In nucleotides, the CDR3 is TGTGCCAGCAGCCTCCAGCACACAGAGGGCTATGGCTACACCTTC.

V gene TRBV18 combines with J gene TRBJ2-2; 9 positions match TRBD2. V shed 3 bases, J shed 6 bases, and the junction held 8 bases outside the gene matches. Looked up from germline, CDR1 is KGHSH and CDR2 is LQKENI. There are 16 residues in the CDR3. CDR3 loop: CASSPDWLAGSGELFF. The CDR3 nucleotides read TGTGCCAGCTCACCTGACTGGCTAGCGGGGTCCGGGGAGCTGTTTTTT. Variable domain in full (rest from reference TRBV18 and TRBJ2-2): NAGVMQNPRHLVRRRGQEARLRCSPMKGHSHVYWYRQLPEEGLKFMVYLQKENIIDESGMPKERFSAEFPKEGPSILRIQQVVRGDSAAYFCASSPDWLAGSGELFFGEGSRLTVL.

This chain uses TRBV5-5 with TRBJ1-4; D is ambiguous. Germline V gene data show CDR1 as SGHKS and CDR2 as YYEKEE (reference sequence). The CDR3 is 14 amino acids. V was cut by 6 bases and J by 1 base, with 10 bases left in between. The CDR3 coding sequence is TGTGCCAGCACCCTCGCGGTAACTAATGAAAAACTGTTTTTT. Translated: CASTLAVTNEKLFF.

The chain is built from TRBV5-1 and TRBJ2-3; 9 bases agree with TRBD1. Trimming at V came to 0 bases and at J to 5 bases, leaving 4 bases not matched to a gene. Germline V gene data show CDR1 as SGHRS and CDR2 as YFSETQ. CDR3 size: 15 residues. CDR3 DNA: TGCGCCAGCAGCTTGGACAGGGGGCGGGAAGATACGCAGTATTTT. Protein: CASSLDRGREDTQYF.

The V call is TRBV19, the J call TRBJ1-1; no definite D call. The CDR3 is 14 residues long. CDR1 and CDR2 from the germline V gene are LNHDA and SQIVND (reference sequence). Trimming removed 3 bases at V and 0 bases at J, with 8 bases between. The CDR3 DNA follows: TGTGCCAGTAGTATCCGGCAGATGAACACTGAAGCTTTCTTT. It codes for CASSIRQMNTEAFF.

The V and J genes are TRBV21-1 and TRBJ1-1; TRBD1 is the table's D call and was not checked against the DNA. TRBV21-1 constitutes a pseudogene. The CDR3 spans 19 residues. The CDR3 here is CASSCWDRGLTLAKKSWVF. CDR3 DNA sequence: TGTGCCAGCAGCTGCTGGGACAGGGGCCTTACCCTTGCCAAAAAAAGCTGGGTGTTT.

This sequence joins TRBV30 and TRBJ2-2, with TRBD2 as a possible D gene (6 bases). Looked up from germline, CDR1 is GTSNPN and CDR2 is SVGIG (reference sequence). The CDR3 runs 16 residues. V shed 1 base and J shed 1 base, with 13 bases lying between them. The DNA of the CDR3 is TGTGCCTGGAGTGGCGGGGTCAGGAGGAACACCGGGGAGCTGTTTTTT. Translation: CAWSGGVRRNTGELFF.

This chain connects TRBV13 to TRBJ2-5; D perhaps matches TRBD2 (6 bases). Germline lookup yields CDR1 PRHDT and CDR2 FYEKMQ (reference sequence). Trimming cost V 6 bases and J 2 bases, with 13 bases left between them. This CDR3 is built from 14 residues. The CDR3 coding sequence is TGTGCCAGCAGTTTGCGGGGAGTACAAGAGACCCAGTACTTC. As protein: CASSLRGVQETQYF.

This clone occurred once. The chain joins TRBV3-1 (or the pseudogene TRBV3-2) to TRBJ2-7; TRBD1 matches 7 bases. Germline CDR1 and CDR2: LGHDT and YNNKEL (reference sequence). This CDR3 contains 14 residues. The ends lost 5 bases at V and 7 bases at J; junction bases unmatched: 11. The CDR3 region is CASSFRDRTGEQYF. The CDR3 DNA reads TGTGCCAGCAGCTTCCGAGACAGGACAGGAGAGCAGTACTTC.

The rearrangement links TRBV21-1 to TRBJ2-5; the table's TRBD1 call for D was not verified on the DNA. TRBV21-1 is flagged as a pseudogene. The CDR3 loop spans 16 amino acids. The CDR3 DNA reads as TGTGCCAGCAGCAAAGACGACACTTCTCAGGGGGAGACCCAGTACTTC. As protein: CASSKDDTSQGETQYF.

The rearrangement joins TRBV7-2 to TRBJ2-1; D possibly corresponds to TRBD2 (6 bases). CDR1 SGHTA and CDR2 FQGNSA come from the germline V gene. The V end lost 5 bases, the J end lost 4 bases, and 21 bases lay between the germline ends. CDR3 size: 17 residues. The CDR3 nucleotides read TGTGCCAGCAGCCGGACCGGGACTCCCGCCCCTTACAATGAGCAGTTCTTC. Residues: CASSRTGTPAPYNEQFF.

This clone was counted a few times. V usage is TRBV29-1 and J usage is TRBJ1-2, with TRBD1 as a possible D gene (5 bases). The CDR3 runs 12 residues. Germline V gene data show CDR1 as SQVTM and CDR2 as ANQGSEA. V lost 6 bases and J lost 5, with 13 bases in between. In DNA form, the CDR3 reads TGCAGCGTAAAGGGGAGCAGTTATGGCTACACCTTC. Its translation is CSVKGSSYGYTF.

The chain combines TRBV19 with TRBJ2-6; the D gene is possibly TRBD2 (5 bases). Between the trimmed V and J ends, which lost 11 bases and 4 bases, there was a span of 6 bases. In germline, CDR1 is LNHDA, CDR2 SQIVND (reference sequence). The CDR3 is 11 amino acids. The CDR3 sequence: CASGGANVLTF. In nucleotides, the CDR3 is TGTGCCTCGGGAGGGGCCAACGTCCTGACTTTC. Supplemented by reference TRBV19 and TRBJ2-6, the full variable domain reads DGGITQSPKYLFRKEGQNVTLSCEQNLNHDAMYWYRQDPGQGLRLIYYSQIVNDFQKGDIAEGYSVSREKKESFPLTVTSAQKNPTAFYLCASGGANVLTFGAGSRLTVL.

CDR3 sequence reads: CAWRDRVNEKLFF. The CDR3 DNA reads as TGTGCCTGGCGGGACAGGGTTAATGAAAAACTGTTTTTT. V is TRBV30 and J is TRBJ1-4; 9 positions match TRBD1. With 5 bases clipped from V and 4 bases from J, the junction kept 2 bases outside the gene matches. Germline CDR1 is GTSNPN and CDR2 is SVGIG (reference sequence). This CDR3 is built from 13 residues.